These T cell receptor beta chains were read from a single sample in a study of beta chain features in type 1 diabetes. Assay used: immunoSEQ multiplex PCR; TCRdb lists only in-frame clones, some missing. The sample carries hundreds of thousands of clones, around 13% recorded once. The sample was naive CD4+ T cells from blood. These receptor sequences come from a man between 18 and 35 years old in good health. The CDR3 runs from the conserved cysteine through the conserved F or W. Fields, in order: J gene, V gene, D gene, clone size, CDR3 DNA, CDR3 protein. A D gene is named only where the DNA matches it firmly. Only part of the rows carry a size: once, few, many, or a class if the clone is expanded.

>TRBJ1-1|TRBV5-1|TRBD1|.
TGCGCCAGCAGCCCGACGAGGACAGGTGAAGCTTTCTTT
CASSPTRTGEAFF
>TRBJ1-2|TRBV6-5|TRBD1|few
TGTGCCAGCAGAACCGGGACAGGGTTCTATGGCTACACCTTC
CASRTGTGFYGYTF
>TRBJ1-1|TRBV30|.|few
TGTGCCTGGGCACCCGGGACTGCTGAAGCTTTCTTT
CAWAPGTAEAFF
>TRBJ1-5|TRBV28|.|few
TGTGCCAGCAGCTCCCCAGGGGACAATCAGCCCCAGCATTTT
CASSSPGDNQPQHF
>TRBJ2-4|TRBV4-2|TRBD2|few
TGTGCCAGCAGCCAACCGGGACTAGCGGAAAACATTCAGTACTTC
CASSQPGLAENIQYF
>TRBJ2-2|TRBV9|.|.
TGTGCCAGCAGCGTAGTTATGAACACCGGGGAGCTGTTTTTT
CASSVVMNTGELFF
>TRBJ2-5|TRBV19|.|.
TGTGCCAGTAGTATGTGGACAGCACAAGAGACCCAGTACTTC
CASSMWTAQETQYF
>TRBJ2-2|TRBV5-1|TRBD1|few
TGCGCCAGCTACTCAGGGACAGTCGGGCAGCCCGGGGAGCTGTTTTTT
CASYSGTVGQPGELFF
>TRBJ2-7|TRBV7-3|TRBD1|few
TGTGCCAGCAGCCCGGACAGGGGTTCCTACGAGCAGTACTTC
CASSPDRGSYEQYF
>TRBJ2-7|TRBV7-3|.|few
TGTGCCAGCAGCTTAGGAGGTGACTACGAGCAGTACTTC
CASSLGGDYEQYF
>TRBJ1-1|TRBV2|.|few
TGTGCCAGCAGTGAGGGAGGAAGGGGAACTGAAGCTTTCTTT
CASSEGGRGTEAFF
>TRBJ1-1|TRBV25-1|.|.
TGTGCCAGCAGTGAAAGGGGCAGGGGTGGTGCTGAAGCTTTCTTT
CASSERGRGGAEAFF
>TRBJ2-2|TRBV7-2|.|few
TGTGCCAGCAGCCAGGGACTCGGCACCGGGGAGCTGTTTTTT
CASSQGLGTGELFF
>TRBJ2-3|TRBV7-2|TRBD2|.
TGTGCCAGCAGCTTAAGCGGGGTAAAGGCAGATACGCAGTATTTT
CASSLSGVKADTQYF
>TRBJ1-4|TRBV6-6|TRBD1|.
TGTGCCAGCAGTTTAGGGACAGGGCGGAGTGAAAAACTGTTTTTT
CASSLGTGRSEKLFF
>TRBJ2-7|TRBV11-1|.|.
TGTGCCAGCAGCTTAACCCTAGCATCCGAGCAGTACTTC
CASSLTLASEQYF
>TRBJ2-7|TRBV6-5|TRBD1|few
TGTGCCAGCAGTGGACGGACAGGAACCTACGAGCAGTACTTC
CASSGRTGTYEQYF
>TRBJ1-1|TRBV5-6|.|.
TGTGCCAGCAGCTTGGGTACAGGGTCGGTGAACACTGAAGCTTTCTTT
CASSLGTGSVNTEAFF
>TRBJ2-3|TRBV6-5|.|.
TGTGCCAGCAGTAGGGGCCCGCGACGGGCAGATACGCAGTATTTT
CASSRGPRRADTQYF
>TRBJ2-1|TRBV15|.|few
TGTGCCACCAGCAGAGCCCTCCTTTTAGAAAGGAGCAATGAGCAGTTCTTC
CATSRALLLERSNEQFF
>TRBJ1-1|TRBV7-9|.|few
TGTGCCAGCAGCATACGAGGGGGGAACACTGAAGCTTTCTTT
CASSIRGGNTEAFF
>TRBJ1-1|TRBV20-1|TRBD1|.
TGCAGTTCCAACAGGGGAACTGAAGCTTTCTTT
CSSNRGTEAFF
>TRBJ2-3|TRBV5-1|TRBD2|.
TGCGCCAGCAGCCTGAGTCTAGCGGGGGGGCCTAGCACAGATACGCAGTATTTT
CASSLSLAGGPSTDTQYF
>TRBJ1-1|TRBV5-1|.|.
TGCGCCAGCAGCCCTACAGGCCCCAGGGGTGAAGCTTTCTTT
CASSPTGPRGEAFF
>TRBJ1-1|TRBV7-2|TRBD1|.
TGTGCCAGCAGCTTATTAGGGACAGGGCGCACTGAAGCTTTCTTT
CASSLLGTGRTEAFF
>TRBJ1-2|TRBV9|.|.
TGTGCCAGCAGCGCGGGGGGAGGGGGTCGAGCTAACTATGGCTACACCTTC
CASSAGGGGRANYGYTF
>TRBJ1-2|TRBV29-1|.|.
TGCAGCGTTGAAGATCAATGGGGGGGATTTAACTATGGCTACACCTTC
CSVEDQWGGFNYGYTF
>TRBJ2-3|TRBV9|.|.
TGTGCCAGCAGCGTCCTACTAGCGACAGGAGATACGCAGTATTTT
CASSVLLATGDTQYF
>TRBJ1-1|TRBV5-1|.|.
TGCGCCAGCAGCTCTGGGCGGGGGAACACTGAAGCTTTCTTT
CASSSGRGNTEAFF
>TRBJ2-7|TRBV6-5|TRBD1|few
TGTGCCAGCAGTGACGGACAGGGTTCGGGCGAGCAGTACTTC
CASSDGQGSGEQYF
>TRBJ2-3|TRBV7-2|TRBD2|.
TGTGCCAGCACCCCTCGTAGCGGGAGAGGAACAGATACGCAGTATTTT
CASTPRSGRGTDTQYF
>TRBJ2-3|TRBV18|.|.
TGTGCCAGCTCACCCCCGCGGGGCACAGATACGCAGTATTTT
CASSPPRGTDTQYF
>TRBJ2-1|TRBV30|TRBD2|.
TGTGCCTGGAGAGACGGGAGGGCCGTTAATGAGCAGTTCTTC
CAWRDGRAVNEQFF
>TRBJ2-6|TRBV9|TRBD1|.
TGTGCCAGCAGCCCCGGACAGGGGGGGGGTCAGGCCAACGTCCTGACTTTC
CASSPGQGGGQANVLTF
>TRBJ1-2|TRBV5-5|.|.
TGTGCCAGCAGCTCACAGGGAATCTATGGCTACACCTTC
CASSSQGIYGYTF
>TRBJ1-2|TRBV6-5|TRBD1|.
TGTGCCAGCAGCCGAGGCGGACAGGCCTTAAATGGCTACACCTTC
CASSRGGQALNGYTF
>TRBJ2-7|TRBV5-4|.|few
TGTGCCAGCAGCTTACCCGGGATCTACGAGCAGTACTTC
CASSLPGIYEQYF
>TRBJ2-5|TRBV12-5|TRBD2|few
TGTGCTAGCGGGGGGGAAGAGACCCAGTACTTC
CASGGEETQYF
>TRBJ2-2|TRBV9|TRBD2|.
TGTGCCAGCAGCGTTGCTGTTTTAGCGGGGAACACCGGGGAGCTGTTTTTT
CASSVAVLAGNTGELFF
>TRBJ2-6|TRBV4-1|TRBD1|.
TGCGCCAGCAGCCAACCGACAGGGGGATCTGGGGCCAACGTCCTGACTTTC
CASSQPTGGSGANVLTF
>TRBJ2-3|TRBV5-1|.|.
TGCGCCGCCTCCCGGGGCGATAGCGGAACAGATACGCAGTATTTT
CAASRGDSGTDTQYF
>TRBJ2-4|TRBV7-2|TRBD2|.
TGTGCCAGCAGCTGGACTAGCGGGAGCGGGGCCGAAAACATTCAGTACTTC
CASSWTSGSGAENIQYF
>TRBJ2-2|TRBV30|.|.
TGTGCCTGGAAACCTCCGGGTGCGAGGGCGCACACCGGGGAGCTGTTTTTT
CAWKPPGARAHTGELFF
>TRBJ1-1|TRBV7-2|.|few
TGTGCCAGCAGCTTAGCGGGGGCTGGCACTGAAGCTTTCTTT
CASSLAGAGTEAFF
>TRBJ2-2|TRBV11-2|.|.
TGTGCCAGCAGCTCGCAGGCCGGGGAGCTGTTTTTT
CASSSQAGELFF
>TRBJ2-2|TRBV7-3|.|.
TGTGCCAGCAGCTTATCCCCGGGGGAGACCGGGGAGCTGTTTTTT
CASSLSPGETGELFF
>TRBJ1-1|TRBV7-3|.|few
TGTGCCAGCTCCCCCCAGGGGAACACTGAAGCTTTCTTT
CASSPQGNTEAFF
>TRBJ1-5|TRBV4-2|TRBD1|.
TGTGCCAGCAGCTTGGACAGGGGAAGTCAGCCCCAGCATTTT
CASSLDRGSQPQHF
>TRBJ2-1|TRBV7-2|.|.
TGTGCCAGCAGCTTAGTTCTAGCGTGGTACAATGAGCAGTTCTTC
CASSLVLAWYNEQFF
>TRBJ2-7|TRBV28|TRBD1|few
TGTGCCAGCAGTACGGGACAGGGGGCGCAAAAGTACTTC
CASSTGQGAQKYF